These 9 T cell receptor beta chains were all obtained from the same sample, sequenced in a study of CD8 T cells in Susac syndrome. Reverse transcription used roughly 0.45 to 1 ug RNA and random hexamers. TCRdb redid the calling of the immunoSEQ multiplex PCR reads with MiXCR, one entry per CDR3 protein. The sample contains about 240,000 distinct CDR3 sequences, around 96% of which appear only once. The sequenced sample consisted of CD4+ T cells from PBMCs. These receptors were taken from a human donor with Susac syndrome.

V and J are TRBV20-1 and TRBJ1-2; D is possibly TRBD1 (5 bases). CDR3 length equals 12 residues. The V end lost 3 bases, the J end lost 6 bases, and 11 bases lay between the germline ends. Germline CDR1 reads DFQATT; CDR2 reads SNEGSKA (reference sequence). The CDR3 sequence is CSASQGGDGYTF. CDR3 DNA sequence: TGCAGTGCTAGTCAGGGAGGAGATGGCTACACCTTC.

Only a few counts were recorded for this clonotype. The V call is TRBV6-5, the J call TRBJ2-7; a possible D gene is TRBD1 (6 bases). The germline V gene encodes CDR1 MNHEY and CDR2 SVGAGI. V lost 7 bases, J lost 6 bases, and 10 bases lay in between. CDR3 size: 11 residues. The CDR3 spells CASTRGSEQYF. The CDR3 region has the DNA TGTGCCAGCACCAGGGGTTCCGAGCAGTACTTC.

The chain joins TRBV9 to TRBJ2-5, with 7 bases aligning to TRBD1. The V and J ends lost 0 bases and 3 bases, in that order; junction bases with no gene match: 5. There are 15 residues in the CDR3. Germline CDR1 SGDLS, CDR2 YYNGEE. CDR3 coding DNA: TGTGCCAGCAGCGTAGGCGGCAGGGGGAAAGAGACCCAGTACTTC. It yields the protein CASSVGGRGKETQYF. Using reference TRBV9 and TRBJ2-5 for the parts outside the CDR3, the full variable domain is DSGVTQTPKHLITATGQRVTLRCSPRSGDLSVYWYQQSLDQGLQFLIQYYNGEERAKGNILERFSAQQFPDLHSELNLSSLELGDSALYFCASSVGGRGKETQYFGPGTRLLVL.

The chain carries TRBV28 and TRBJ1-2, with 7 bases aligning to TRBD1. This CDR3 spans 16 amino acids. CDR1 and CDR2 from the germline V gene are MDHEN and SYDVKM. The ends lost 1 base at V and 3 bases at J; junction bases unmatched: 8. CDR3 residues: CASSLLMTGTDYGYTF. The CDR3 DNA is TGTGCCAGCAGTTTATTAATGACAGGGACTGACTATGGCTACACCTTC.

The chain uses TRBV21-1 and TRBJ2-7; the table gives TRBD2 as D, unverified against the DNA. TRBV21-1 is labeled a pseudogene. This CDR3 spans 16 amino acids. CDR3 coding DNA: TGTGCCAGCAACCTAGGGCCTAGCGGGCCAGGCTACGAGCAGTACTTC. Translation: CASNLGPSGPGYEQYF.

This rearrangement joins TRBV5-4 to TRBJ2-1; D possibly corresponds to TRBD1 (5 bases). The CDR3 is 14 amino acids. CDR1 and CDR2 (germline): SGHNT, YYREEE (reference sequence). V was trimmed by 4 bases and J by 4 bases, leaving 12 bases between them. CDR3 in amino acids: CASSTGQEYNEQFF. CDR3 bases: TGTGCCAGCAGCACCGGACAAGAGTACAATGAGCAGTTCTTC.

This sequence joins TRBV29-1 and TRBJ1-4, with D maybe TRBD1 (5 bases). The length of the CDR3 is 13 residues. V was cut by 6 bases and J by 0 bases, with 8 bases left in between. CDR1 and CDR2 (germline): SQVTM, ANQGSEA. The CDR3 region is CSVGGATNEKLFF. The CDR3 nucleotides read TGCAGCGTGGGGGGTGCAACTAATGAAAAACTGTTTTTT.

This chain connects TRBV6-5 to TRBJ1-4; 9 nucleotides align to TRBD1. CDR3 length equals 15 residues. Germline values: CDR1 MNHEY, CDR2 SVGAGI. Trimming removed 4 bases from V and 3 bases from J; junction bases left unmatched: 3. CDR3 amino acids: CASSSWTGANEKLFF. CDR3 nucleotide sequence: TGTGCCAGCAGTTCCTGGACAGGGGCTAATGAAAAACTGTTTTTT.

V and J are TRBV23-1 and TRBJ2-7; no clear D gene. TRBV23-1 is filed as an ORF, its function uncertain. Trimming removed 2 bases from V and 5 bases from J, with 13 bases in between. The CDR3 runs 14 residues. For the CDR3, the DNA is TGCGCCAGCAGTCAAGCGGCGGCTTCCGACGAGCAGTACTTC. Translated, it gives CASSQAAASDEQYF.